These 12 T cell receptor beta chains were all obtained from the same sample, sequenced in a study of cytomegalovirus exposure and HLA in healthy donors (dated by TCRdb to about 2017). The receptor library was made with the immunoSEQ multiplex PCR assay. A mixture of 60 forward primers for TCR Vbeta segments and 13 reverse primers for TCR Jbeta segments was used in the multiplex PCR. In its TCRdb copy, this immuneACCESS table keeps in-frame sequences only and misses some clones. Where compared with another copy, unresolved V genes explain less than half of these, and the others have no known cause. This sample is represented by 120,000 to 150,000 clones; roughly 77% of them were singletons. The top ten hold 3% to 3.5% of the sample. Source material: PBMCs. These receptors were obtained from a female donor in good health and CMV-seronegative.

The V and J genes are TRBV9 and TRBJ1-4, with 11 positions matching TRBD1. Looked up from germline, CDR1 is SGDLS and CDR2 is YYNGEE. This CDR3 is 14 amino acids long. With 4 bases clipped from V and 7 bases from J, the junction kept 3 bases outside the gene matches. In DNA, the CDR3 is TGTGCCAGCAGCATGGGACAGGGGGGTGAAAAACTGTTTTTT. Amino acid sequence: CASSMGQGGEKLFF.

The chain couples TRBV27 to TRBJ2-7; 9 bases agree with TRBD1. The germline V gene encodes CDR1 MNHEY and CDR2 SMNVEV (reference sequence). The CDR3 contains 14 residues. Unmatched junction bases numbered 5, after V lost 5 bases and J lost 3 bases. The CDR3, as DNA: TGTGCCAGCAGTAGGGGACAGGGTGGCTACGAGCAGTACTTC. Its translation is CASSRGQGGYEQYF.

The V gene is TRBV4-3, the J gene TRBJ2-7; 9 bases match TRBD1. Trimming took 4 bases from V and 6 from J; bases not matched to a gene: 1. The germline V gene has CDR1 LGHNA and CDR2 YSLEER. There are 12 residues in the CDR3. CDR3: CASSPDRGEQYF. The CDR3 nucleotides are TGCGCCAGCAGCCCGGACAGGGGCGAGCAGTACTTC.

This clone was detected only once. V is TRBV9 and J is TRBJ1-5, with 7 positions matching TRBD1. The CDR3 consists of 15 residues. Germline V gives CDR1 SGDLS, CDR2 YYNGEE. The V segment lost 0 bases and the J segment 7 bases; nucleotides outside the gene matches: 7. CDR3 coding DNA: TGTGCCAGCAGCGTAGGAGGGGGCTGGGGACAGCCCCAGCATTTT. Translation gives CASSVGGGWGQPQHF.

The CDR3 protein is CASSLEGATYNEQFF. In DNA form, the CDR3 reads TGCGCCAGCAGCTTGGAAGGGGCCACCTACAATGAGCAGTTCTTC. The chain has TRBV5-1 and TRBJ2-1; perhaps TRBD1 as D (5 bases). The V end lost 0 bases, the J end lost 2 bases, and 9 bases lay between the germline ends. This CDR3 has 15 amino acids. Germline values: CDR1 SGHRS, CDR2 YFSETQ.

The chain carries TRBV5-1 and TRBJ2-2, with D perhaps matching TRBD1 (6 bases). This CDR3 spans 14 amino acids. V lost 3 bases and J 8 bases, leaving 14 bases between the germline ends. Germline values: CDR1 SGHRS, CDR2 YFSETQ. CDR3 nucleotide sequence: TGCGCCAGCAGCTGGGACACGGTCGGGGGGGAGCTGTTTTTT. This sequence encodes CASSWDTVGGELFF. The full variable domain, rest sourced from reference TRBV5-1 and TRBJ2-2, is KAGVTQTPRYLIKTRGQQVTLSCSPISGHRSVSWYQQTPGQGLQFLFEYFSETQRNKGNFPGRFSGRQFSNSRSEMNVSTLELGDSALYLCASSWDTVGGELFFGEGSRLTVL.

CDR3 nucleotide sequence: TGTGCCATCAGTGACTTGACTAGCGGGAGGATCACAGATACGCAGTATTTT. This encodes CAISDLTSGRITDTQYF. This sequence joins TRBV10-3 and TRBJ2-3; 13 bases fit TRBD2. Germline loops: CDR1 ENHRY, CDR2 SYGVKD. The CDR3 length is 17 residues. J gave up 2 bases and V 3 bases, and 5 bases lay outside the gene matches.

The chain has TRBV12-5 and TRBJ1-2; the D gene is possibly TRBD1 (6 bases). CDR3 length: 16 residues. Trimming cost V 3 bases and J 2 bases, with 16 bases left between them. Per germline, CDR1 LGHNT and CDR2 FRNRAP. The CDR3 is CASGFFPDSANYGYTF. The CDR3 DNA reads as TGTGCTAGTGGTTTTTTCCCGGACAGCGCAAACTATGGCTACACCTTC.

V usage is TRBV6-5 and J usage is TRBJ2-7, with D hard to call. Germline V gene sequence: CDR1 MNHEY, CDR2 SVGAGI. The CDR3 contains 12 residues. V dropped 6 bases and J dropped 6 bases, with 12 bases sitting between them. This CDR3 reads CASSTPLREQYF. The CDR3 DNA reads TGTGCCAGCAGCACACCGCTCCGCGAGCAGTACTTC.

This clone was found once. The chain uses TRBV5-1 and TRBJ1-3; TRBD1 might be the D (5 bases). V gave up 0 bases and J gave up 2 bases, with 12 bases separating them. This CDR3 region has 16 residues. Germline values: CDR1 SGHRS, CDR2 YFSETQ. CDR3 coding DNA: TGCGCCAGCAGCTTGGACATCATAGGGGCTGGAAACACCATATATTTT. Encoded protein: CASSLDIIGAGNTIYF. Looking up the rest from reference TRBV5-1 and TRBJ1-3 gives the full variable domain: KAGVTQTPRYLIKTRGQQVTLSCSPISGHRSVSWYQQTPGQGLQFLFEYFSETQRNKGNFPGRFSGRQFSNSRSEMNVSTLELGDSALYLCASSLDIIGAGNTIYFGEGSWLTVV.

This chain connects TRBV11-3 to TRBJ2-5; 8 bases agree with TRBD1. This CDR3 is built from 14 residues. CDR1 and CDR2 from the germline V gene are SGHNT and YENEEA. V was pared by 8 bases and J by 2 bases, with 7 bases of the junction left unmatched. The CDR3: CASGTRDRQETQYF. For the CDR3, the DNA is TGTGCCAGCGGAACCCGGGACAGGCAAGAGACCCAGTACTTC.

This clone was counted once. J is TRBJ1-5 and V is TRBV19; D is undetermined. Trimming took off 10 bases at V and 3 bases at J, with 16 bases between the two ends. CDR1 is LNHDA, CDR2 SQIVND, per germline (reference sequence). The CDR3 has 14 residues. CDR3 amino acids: CATDYDGINQPQHF. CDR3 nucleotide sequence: TGTGCCACCGACTACGACGGGATCAATCAGCCCCAGCATTTT. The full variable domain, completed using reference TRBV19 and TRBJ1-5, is DGGITQSPKYLFRKEGQNVTLSCEQNLNHDAMYWYRQDPGQGLRLIYYSQIVNDFQKGDIAEGYSVSREKKESFPLTVTSAQKNPTAFYLCATDYDGINQPQHFGDGTRLSIL.